Listed below are T cell receptor beta chains from one sample, sequenced in a study of radiotherapy plus CTLA-4 blockade in lung cancer. Assay used: immunoSEQ multiplex PCR; TCRdb lists only in-frame clones, some missing. The table lists tens of thousands of clones, around four fifths of them singletons. This specimen was peripheral blood, taken from a patient treated with radiotherapy plus ipilimumab. The receptors were sampled from a human donor with non-small cell lung cancer who had stable disease on radiotherapy plus ipilimumab. CDR3s include the opening cysteine and the closing phenylalanine or tryptophan. The D gene is left open where the match is weak. Some rows have no size entry. The others give once, few or many, or a class for an expanded clone.

V	D	size	J	DNA	CDR3
TRBV28	NA	NA	TRBJ1-1	TGTGCCAGCAGCCAAGGACAGTTTGAAGCTTTCTTT	CASSQGQFEAFF
TRBV10-3	NA	few	TRBJ2-2	TGTGCCATCAGTGAGTCTGGAAGCGGGCAGGAGGGGAACACCGGGGAGCTGTTTTTT	CAISESGSGQEGNTGELFF
TRBV7-2	NA	NA	TRBJ1-6	TGTGCCAGCAGCTTCCGGAACACGAATTCACCCCTCCACTTT	CASSFRNTNSPLHF
TRBV5-5	NA	once	TRBJ1-6	TGTGCCAGCAGCCGAAACCGGGACTATAATTCACCCCTCCACTTT	CASSRNRDYNSPLHF
TRBV7-6	NA	NA	TRBJ1-3	TGTGCCAGCAGCTTAGGGGGCAGCCACTCTGGAAACACCATATATTTT	CASSLGGSHSGNTIYF
TRBV15	NA	NA	TRBJ2-1	TGTGCCACCAGCAGAGCGGGGGAGGAGCAGTTCTTC	CATSRAGEEQFF
TRBV11-2	NA	NA	TRBJ2-1	TGTGCCAGCAGCTTAGATCCCTACAATGAGCAGTTCTTC	CASSLDPYNEQFF
TRBV7-9	NA	once	TRBJ2-5	TGTGCCAGCAGCTTTGGTCTAGCTATGGAGACCCAGTACTTC	CASSFGLAMETQYF
TRBV2	NA	NA	TRBJ1-5	TGTGCCAGCAGTCTCGGTGGGGGCAATCAGCCCCAGCATTTT	CASSLGGGNQPQHF
TRBV27	NA	NA	TRBJ1-2	TGTGCCAGCAGTTTATTGGGCCTCTATGGCTACACCTTC	CASSLLGLYGYTF
TRBV5-4	NA	NA	TRBJ1-2	TGTGCCAGCAGCCCCCCGCCGGGGGGCTATGGCTACACCTTC	CASSPPPGGYGYTF
TRBV7-9	NA	NA	TRBJ1-4	TGTGCCAGCAGGGGTAATTCGGGGTCAACTAATGAAAAACTGTTTTTT	CASRGNSGSTNEKLFF
TRBV9	TRBD1	few	TRBJ2-5	TGTGCCAGCAGCGTGGCTGAGGGGACAGGTCATGGAGAGACCCAGTACTTC	CASSVAEGTGHGETQYF
TRBV6-4	NA	NA	TRBJ1-4	TGTGCCAGCAGTCGGGGGGGAAGCGCTAATGAAAAACTGTTTTTT	CASSRGGSANEKLFF
TRBV2	NA	NA	TRBJ1-1	TGTGCCAGCAGTGAGGTTCGGGGCGCTGAAGCTTTCTTT	CASSEVRGAEAFF
TRBV6-5	TRBD1	NA	TRBJ1-2	TGTGCCAGCCGCCCCGCGGGACAGGGGGAGGACGGCTACACCTTC	CASRPAGQGEDGYTF
TRBV28	NA	NA	TRBJ1-2	TGTGCCAGCAGTTCTACAGGGCGGGCCTATGGCTACACCTTC	CASSSTGRAYGYTF
TRBV5-1	NA	NA	TRBJ2-5	TGCGCCAGCAGCTTGGACGGAGAGACCCAGTACTTC	CASSLDGETQYF
TRBV14	NA	NA	TRBJ1-1	TGTGCCAGCAGCCAAGAGTGGCGCGGCACTGAAGCTTTCTTT	CASSQEWRGTEAFF
TRBV18	TRBD1	NA	TRBJ1-1	TGCGCCAGCTCACCACCCACAGGGGGAAGGGCTGAAGCTTTCTTT	CASSPPTGGRAEAFF
TRBV19	TRBD2	NA	TRBJ2-1	TGTGCCAGTAAAGGCGGGAGAACAGGTGAGCAGTTCTTC	CASKGGRTGEQFF
TRBV6-5	NA	NA	TRBJ1-1	TGTGCCAGCAGTTATGTCCTGGGAGGGAACACTGAAGCTTTCTTT	CASSYVLGGNTEAFF
TRBV5-1	NA	few	TRBJ1-2	TGCGCCAGCAGCCCCCATATTTCTAACTATGGCTACACCTTC	CASSPHISNYGYTF
TRBV10-2	NA	few	TRBJ2-4	TGCGCCAGTCGAGGCCCATCCCTAGCCAAAAACATTCAGTACTTC	CASRGPSLAKNIQYF
TRBV7-3	NA	NA	TRBJ1-1	TGTGCCAGCAGCTCCCTCTTTGGACAGCTACAGATGAACACTGAAGCTTTCTTT	CASSSLFGQLQMNTEAFF
TRBV7-9	TRBD1	NA	TRBJ1-4	TGTGCCAGCAGCTCCGGAGTTCAGACAGGGAGGTATGAAAAACTGTTTTTT	CASSSGVQTGRYEKLFF
TRBV19	NA	NA	TRBJ1-1	TGTGCCAGTATCCAGGGTACGGGGACGGCGGAAGCTTTCTTT	CASIQGTGTAEAFF
TRBV5-4	NA	NA	TRBJ2-1	TGTGCCAGCAGCTTGTACAATGAGCAGTTCTTC	CASSLYNEQFF
TRBV7-9	NA	NA	TRBJ1-6	TGTGCCAGCAGCTCCCGGGACGGCTATAATTCACCCCTCCACTTT	CASSSRDGYNSPLHF
TRBV13	TRBD2	NA	TRBJ2-7	TGTGCCAGCAGCTTGAGGGCTAGCGGGACCTACGAGCAGTACTTC	CASSLRASGTYEQYF
TRBV10-1	TRBD2	NA	TRBJ2-5	TGCGCCAGCAGTGAGGGACTAGCGGTAGGGACCCAGTACTTC	CASSEGLAVGTQYF
TRBV27	TRBD1	NA	TRBJ2-2	TGTGCCAGCAGTCTCCGGGACAGGGCGGACACCGGGGAGCTGTTTTTT	CASSLRDRADTGELFF
TRBV7-3	NA	NA	TRBJ2-3	TGTGCCAGCAGCTTCCAGGTTGGAACGCAGTATTTT	CASSFQVGTQYF
TRBV5-4	TRBD2	NA	TRBJ2-7	TGTGCCAGCAGCTTAGGCGGGAGGGAAAGGGGCGAGCAGTACTTC	CASSLGGRERGEQYF
TRBV19	TRBD2	NA	TRBJ2-1	TGTGCCAGTAGTAGACTAGCGGGGGGCTCCTACAATGAGCAGTTCTTC	CASSRLAGGSYNEQFF
TRBV4-1	NA	NA	TRBJ2-3	TGCGCCAGCAGCCAAAAACTAGGGGCAGATACGCAGTATTTT	CASSQKLGADTQYF
TRBV7-6	TRBD2	NA	TRBJ2-5	TGTGCCAGCAGCCTTGGACTAGCGGGGGCGGCGGAGACCCAGTACTTC	CASSLGLAGAAETQYF
TRBV6-4	NA	NA	TRBJ2-1	TGTGCCAGCAGTGACTCAGGGCTAGCAAGGGGCAATGAGCAGTTCTTC	CASSDSGLARGNEQFF
TRBV18	NA	NA	TRBJ2-1	TGTGCCAGCTCACCACTCGCTTCAAGCTCCTACAATGAGCAGTTCTTC	CASSPLASSSYNEQFF
TRBV7-2	NA	NA	TRBJ2-7	TGTGCCAGCAGACGAAGCGTCTACGAGCAGTACTTC	CASRRSVYEQYF